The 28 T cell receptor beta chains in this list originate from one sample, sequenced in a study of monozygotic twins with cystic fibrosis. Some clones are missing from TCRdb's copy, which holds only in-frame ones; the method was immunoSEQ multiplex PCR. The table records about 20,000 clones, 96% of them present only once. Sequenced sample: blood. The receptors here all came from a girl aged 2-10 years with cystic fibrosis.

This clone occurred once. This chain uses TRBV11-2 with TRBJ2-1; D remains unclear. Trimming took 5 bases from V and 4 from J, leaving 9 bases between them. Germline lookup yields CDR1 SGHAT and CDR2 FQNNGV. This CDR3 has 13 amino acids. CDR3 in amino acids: CASSQRVYNEQFF. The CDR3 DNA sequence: TGTGCCAGCAGCCAAAGAGTGTACAATGAGCAGTTCTTC. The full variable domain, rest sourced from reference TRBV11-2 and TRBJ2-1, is EAGVAQSPRYKIIEKRQSVAFWCNPISGHATLYWYQQILGQGPKLLIQFQNNGVVDDSQLPKDRFSAERLKGVDSTLKIQPAKLEDSAVYLCASSQRVYNEQFFGPGTRLTVL.

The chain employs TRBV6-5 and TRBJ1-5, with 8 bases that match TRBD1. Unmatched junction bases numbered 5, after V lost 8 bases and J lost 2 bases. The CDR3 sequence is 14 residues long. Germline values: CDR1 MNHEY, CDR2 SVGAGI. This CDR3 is CASQGAGGNQPQHF. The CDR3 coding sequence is TGTGCCAGCCAGGGGGCGGGAGGCAATCAGCCCCAGCATTTT.

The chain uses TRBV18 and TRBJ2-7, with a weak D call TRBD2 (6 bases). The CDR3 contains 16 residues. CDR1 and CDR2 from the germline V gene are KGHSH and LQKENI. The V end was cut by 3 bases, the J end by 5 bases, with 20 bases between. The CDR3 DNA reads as TGTGCCAGCTCACCCGCCCTGTTGGGGGGTAGCCACGAGCAGTACTTC. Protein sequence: CASSPALLGGSHEQYF.

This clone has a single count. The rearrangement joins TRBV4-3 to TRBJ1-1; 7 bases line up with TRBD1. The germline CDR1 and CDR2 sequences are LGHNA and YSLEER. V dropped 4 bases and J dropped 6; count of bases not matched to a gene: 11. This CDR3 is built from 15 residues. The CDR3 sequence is CASSRNTGVGSEAFF. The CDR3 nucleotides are TGCGCCAGCAGCCGGAATACAGGGGTAGGCTCTGAAGCTTTCTTT.

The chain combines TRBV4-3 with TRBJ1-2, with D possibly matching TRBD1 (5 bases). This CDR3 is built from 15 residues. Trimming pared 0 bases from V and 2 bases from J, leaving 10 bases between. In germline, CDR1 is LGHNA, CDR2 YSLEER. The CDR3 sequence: CASSQEAQGNYGYTF. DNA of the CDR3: TGCGCCAGCAGCCAAGAGGCGCAGGGAAACTATGGCTACACCTTC.

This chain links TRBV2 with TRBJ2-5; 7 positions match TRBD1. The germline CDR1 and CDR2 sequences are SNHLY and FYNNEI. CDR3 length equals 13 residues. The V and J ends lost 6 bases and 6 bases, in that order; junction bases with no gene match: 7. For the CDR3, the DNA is TGTGCCAGCAGAGAGAGACAGGGACAGACCCAGTACTTC. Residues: CASRERQGQTQYF.

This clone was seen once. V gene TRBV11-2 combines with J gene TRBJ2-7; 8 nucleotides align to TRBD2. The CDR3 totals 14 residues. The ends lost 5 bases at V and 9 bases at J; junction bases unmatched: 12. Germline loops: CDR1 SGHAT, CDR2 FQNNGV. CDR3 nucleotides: TGTGCCAGCAGCCTGGGACTAGGTTTGGTTGGGCAGTACTTC. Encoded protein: CASSLGLGLVGQYF.

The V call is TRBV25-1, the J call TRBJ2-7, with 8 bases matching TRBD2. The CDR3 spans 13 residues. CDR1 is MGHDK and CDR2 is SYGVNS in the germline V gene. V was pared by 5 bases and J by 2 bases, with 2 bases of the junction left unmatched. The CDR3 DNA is TGTGCCAGCAGTACTAGCGGAACCTACGAGCAGTACTTC. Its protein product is CASSTSGTYEQYF.

This CDR3 is CASSAGQTEKLFF. CDR3 coding DNA: TGTGCCAGCAGCGCGGGACAGACGGAAAAACTGTTTTTT. This chain uses TRBV9 with TRBJ1-4, with 7 bases identical to TRBD1. V gave up 3 bases and J gave up 8 bases; unmatched junction bases: 4. CDR1 SGDLS and CDR2 YYNGEE come from the germline V gene. The CDR3 spans 13 residues.

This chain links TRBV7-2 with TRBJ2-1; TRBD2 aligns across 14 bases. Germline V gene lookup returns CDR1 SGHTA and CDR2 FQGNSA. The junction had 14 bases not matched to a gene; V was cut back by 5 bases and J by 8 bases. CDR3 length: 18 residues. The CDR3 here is CASSHRTWTSGGRDEQFF. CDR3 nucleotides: TGTGCCAGCAGCCACAGAACTTGGACTAGCGGGGGGAGGGATGAGCAGTTCTTC.

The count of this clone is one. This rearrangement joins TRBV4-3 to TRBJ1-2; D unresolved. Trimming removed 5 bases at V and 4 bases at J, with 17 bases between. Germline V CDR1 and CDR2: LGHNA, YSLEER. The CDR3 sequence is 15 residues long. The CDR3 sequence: CASSELLDGIYGYTF. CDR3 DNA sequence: TGCGCCAGCAGCGAACTTTTGGACGGGATCTATGGCTACACCTTC.

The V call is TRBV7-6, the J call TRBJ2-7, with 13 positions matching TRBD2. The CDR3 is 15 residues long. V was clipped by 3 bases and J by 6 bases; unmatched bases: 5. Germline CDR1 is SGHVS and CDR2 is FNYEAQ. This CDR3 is CASSLGLAGSSEQYF. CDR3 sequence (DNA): TGTGCCAGCAGCTTGGGACTAGCGGGGAGTTCCGAGCAGTACTTC. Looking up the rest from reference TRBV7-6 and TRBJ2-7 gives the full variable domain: GAGVSQSPRYKVTKRGQDVALRCDPISGHVSLYWYRQALGQGPEFLTYFNYEAQQDKSGLPNDRFSAERPEGSISTLTIQRTEQRDSAMYRCASSLGLAGSSEQYFGPGTRLTVT.

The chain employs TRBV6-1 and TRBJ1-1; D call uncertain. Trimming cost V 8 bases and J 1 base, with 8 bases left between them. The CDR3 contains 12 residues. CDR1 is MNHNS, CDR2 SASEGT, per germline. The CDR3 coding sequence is TGTGCCAGCCTGAAATCGAACACTGAAGCTTTCTTT. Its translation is CASLKSNTEAFF.

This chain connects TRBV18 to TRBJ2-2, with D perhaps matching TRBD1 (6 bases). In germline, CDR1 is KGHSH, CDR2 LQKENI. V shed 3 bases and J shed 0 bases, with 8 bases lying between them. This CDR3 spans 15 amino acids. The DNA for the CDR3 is TGTGCCAGCTCACCCGGGACATCGAACACCGGGGAGCTGTTTTTT. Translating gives CASSPGTSNTGELFF.

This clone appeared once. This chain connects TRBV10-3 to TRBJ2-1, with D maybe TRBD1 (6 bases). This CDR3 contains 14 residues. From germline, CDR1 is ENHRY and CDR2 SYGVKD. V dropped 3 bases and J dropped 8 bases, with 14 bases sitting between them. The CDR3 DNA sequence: TGTGCCATCAGTGAAGGGTCCAGGGGACATGAGCAGTTCTTC. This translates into CAISEGSRGHEQFF.

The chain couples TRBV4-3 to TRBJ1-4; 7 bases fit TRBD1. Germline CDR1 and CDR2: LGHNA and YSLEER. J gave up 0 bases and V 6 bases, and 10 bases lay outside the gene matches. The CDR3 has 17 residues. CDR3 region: CASRGTERDATNEKLFF. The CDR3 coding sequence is TGCGCCAGCAGAGGGACAGAAAGAGATGCAACTAATGAAAAACTGTTTTTT.

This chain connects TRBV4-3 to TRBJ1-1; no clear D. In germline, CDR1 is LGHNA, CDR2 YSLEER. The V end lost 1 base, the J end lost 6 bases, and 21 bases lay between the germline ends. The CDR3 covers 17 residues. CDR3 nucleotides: TGCGCCAGCAGCCAAGGGGGAGATTGGTTTGGAGGCTCTGAAGCTTTCTTT. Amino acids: CASSQGGDWFGGSEAFF.

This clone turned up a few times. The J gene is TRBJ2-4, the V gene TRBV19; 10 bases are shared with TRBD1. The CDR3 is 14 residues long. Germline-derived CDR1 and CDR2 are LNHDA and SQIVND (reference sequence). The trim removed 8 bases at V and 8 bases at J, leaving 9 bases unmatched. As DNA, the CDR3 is TGTGCCAGTGAACCGGGACAGGGGCTTGACATTCAGTACTTC. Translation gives CASEPGQGLDIQYF.

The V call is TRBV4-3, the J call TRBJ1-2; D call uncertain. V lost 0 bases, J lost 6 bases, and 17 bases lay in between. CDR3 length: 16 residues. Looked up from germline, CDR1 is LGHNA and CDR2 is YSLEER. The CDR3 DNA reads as TGCGCCAGCAGCCAAGATGGTGGGTCAACCGAGGATGGCTACACCTTC. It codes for CASSQDGGSTEDGYTF.

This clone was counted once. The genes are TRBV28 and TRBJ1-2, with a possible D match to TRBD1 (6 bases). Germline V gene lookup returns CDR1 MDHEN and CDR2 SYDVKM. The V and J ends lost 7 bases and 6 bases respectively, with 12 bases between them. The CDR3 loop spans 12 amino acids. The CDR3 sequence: CASTEQGNGYTF. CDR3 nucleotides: TGTGCCAGCACCGAACAGGGAAATGGCTACACCTTC.

The CDR3 DNA is TGTGCCAGCAGCTTCGGGGGGTTGCAGCCCCAGCATTTT. Translated, it gives CASSFGGLQPQHF. This chain connects TRBV5-6 to TRBJ1-5, with D tentatively TRBD1 (5 bases). Germline V gene sequence: CDR1 SGHDT, CDR2 YYEEEE. Between the trimmed V and J ends, which lost 2 bases and 7 bases, there was a span of 10 bases. The CDR3 has 13 residues.

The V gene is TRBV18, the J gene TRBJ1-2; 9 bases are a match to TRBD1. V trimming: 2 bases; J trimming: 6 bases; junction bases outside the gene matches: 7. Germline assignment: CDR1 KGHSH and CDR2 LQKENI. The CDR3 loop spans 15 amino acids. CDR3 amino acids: CASSPWDRAIDGYTF. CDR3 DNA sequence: TGTGCCAGCTCACCATGGGACAGGGCAATTGATGGCTACACCTTC.

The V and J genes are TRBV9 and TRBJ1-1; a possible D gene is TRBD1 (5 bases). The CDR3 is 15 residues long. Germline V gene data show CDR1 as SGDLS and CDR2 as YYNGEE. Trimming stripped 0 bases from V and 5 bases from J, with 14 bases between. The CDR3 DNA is TGTGCCAGCAGCGTAGGGGCCACAGAGGGGACTGAAGCTTTCTTT. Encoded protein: CASSVGATEGTEAFF.

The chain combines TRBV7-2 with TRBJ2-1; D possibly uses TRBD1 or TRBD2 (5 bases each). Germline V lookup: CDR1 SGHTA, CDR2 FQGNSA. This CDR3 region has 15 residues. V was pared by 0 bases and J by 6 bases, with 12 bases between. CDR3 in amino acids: CASSLAGGLGNEQFF. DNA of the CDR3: TGTGCCAGCAGCTTAGCTGGGGGTCTTGGCAATGAGCAGTTCTTC. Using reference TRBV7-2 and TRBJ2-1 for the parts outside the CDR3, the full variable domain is GAGVSQSPSNKVTEKGKDVELRCDPISGHTALYWYRQSLGQGLEFLIYFQGNSAPDKSGLPSDRFSAERTGGSVSTLTIQRTQQEDSAVYLCASSLAGGLGNEQFFGPGTRLTVL.

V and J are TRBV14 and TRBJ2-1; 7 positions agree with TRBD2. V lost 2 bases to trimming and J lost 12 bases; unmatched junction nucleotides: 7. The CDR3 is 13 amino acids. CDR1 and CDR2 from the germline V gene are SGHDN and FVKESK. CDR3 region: CASSQSSAGVQFF. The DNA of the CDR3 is TGTGCCAGCAGCCAATCGTCCGCGGGGGTGCAGTTCTTC.

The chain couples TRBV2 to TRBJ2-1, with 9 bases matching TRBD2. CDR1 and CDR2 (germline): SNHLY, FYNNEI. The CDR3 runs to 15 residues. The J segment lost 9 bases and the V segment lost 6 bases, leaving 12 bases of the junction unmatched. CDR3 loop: CASRGLAPGSGEQFF. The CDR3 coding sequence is TGTGCCAGCAGAGGACTAGCGCCTGGATCGGGTGAGCAGTTCTTC.

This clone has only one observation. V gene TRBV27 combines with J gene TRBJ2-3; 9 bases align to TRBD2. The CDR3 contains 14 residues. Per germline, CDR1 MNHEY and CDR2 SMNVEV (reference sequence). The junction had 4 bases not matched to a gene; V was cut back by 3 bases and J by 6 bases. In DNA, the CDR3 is TGTGCCAGCAGTTTTCTAGCGGGGAGGGATACGCAGTATTTT. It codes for CASSFLAGRDTQYF.

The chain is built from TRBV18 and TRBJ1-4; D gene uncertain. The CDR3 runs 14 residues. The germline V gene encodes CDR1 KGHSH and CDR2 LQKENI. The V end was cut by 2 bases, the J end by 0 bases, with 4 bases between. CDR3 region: CASSPYPTNEKLFF. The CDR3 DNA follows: TGTGCCAGCTCACCATATCCAACTAATGAAAAACTGTTTTTT.